This T cell receptor beta chain was captured in a study of blood T cell repertoires in COVID-19. Across the whole study: From T cells, B-cell-depleted T cells, or PBMCs came the material, which was cDNA or gDNA.

V was shortened by 6 bases and J by 0 bases, with 14 bases between the two germline ends. The CDR3 has 14 residues. Germline V CDR1 and CDR2: SQVTM, ANQGSEA. This clone was found once. Original processing notes: For nucleated cells, counts were estimated from reference gene primer amplification. Generated by immunoSEQ multiplex PCR, the TCRdb table keeps only in-frame clones and is missing some. V and J calls and clone size are those listed in that table; D and trimming were worked out from the DNA. The table lists 95,000 to 150,000 clones, around 91% of them singletons. The chain joins TRBV29-1 to TRBJ1-1; D perhaps matches TRBD1 (6 bases). Sample: peripheral blood. The TCR comes from a woman aged 60-75 years with COVID-19, enrolled during active disease. Written as DNA, the CDR3 is TGCAGCGTCGGCGGGGGGCGCGTGAACACTGAAGCTTTCTTT. This sequence encodes CSVGGGRVNTEAFF.